The clone carrying this TCR beta chain was found many times. Its antigen is not known. This record belongs to a study of identical twins. With V trimmed by 3 bases and J by 5 bases, 2 bases remained unmatched. The CDR3 runs 13 residues. Germline CDR1 is LGHDT and CDR2 is YNNKEL (reference sequence). Overall study results and limits: Twin pairs' shared out-of-frame alpha sequences were enriched in low generation probability.

MiXCR was run by TCRdb on the 5' RACE reads, yielding one entry per CDR3 protein. The data hold 350,000 to 450,000 distinct CDR3 sequences, with about 18% observed a single time. This chain connects TRBV3-1 to TRBJ1-1; 8 bases are shared with TRBD1. This clonotype originated in a man between 50 and 59 years old in good health. Material: naive T cells sorted from blood. The CDR3 DNA sequence: TGTGCCAGCAGCCACCACAGGGGGACTGAAGCTTTCTTT. Its translation is CASSHHRGTEAFF.